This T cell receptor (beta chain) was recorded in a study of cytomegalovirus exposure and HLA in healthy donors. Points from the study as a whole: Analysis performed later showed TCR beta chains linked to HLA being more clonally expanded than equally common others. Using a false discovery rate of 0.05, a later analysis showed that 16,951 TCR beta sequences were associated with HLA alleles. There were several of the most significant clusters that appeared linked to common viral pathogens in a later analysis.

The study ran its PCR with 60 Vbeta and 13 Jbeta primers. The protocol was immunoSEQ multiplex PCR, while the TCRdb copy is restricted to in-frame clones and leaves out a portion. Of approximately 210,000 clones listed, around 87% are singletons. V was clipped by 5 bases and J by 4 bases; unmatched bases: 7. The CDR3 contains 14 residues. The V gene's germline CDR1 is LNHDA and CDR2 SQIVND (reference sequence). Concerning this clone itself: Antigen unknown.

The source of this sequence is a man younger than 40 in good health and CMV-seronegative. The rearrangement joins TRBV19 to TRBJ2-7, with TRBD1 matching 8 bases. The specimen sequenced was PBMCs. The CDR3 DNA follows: TGTGCCAGTAGTCGGACAGGGAAGAGATACGAGCAGTACTTC. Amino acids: CASSRTGKRYEQYF.